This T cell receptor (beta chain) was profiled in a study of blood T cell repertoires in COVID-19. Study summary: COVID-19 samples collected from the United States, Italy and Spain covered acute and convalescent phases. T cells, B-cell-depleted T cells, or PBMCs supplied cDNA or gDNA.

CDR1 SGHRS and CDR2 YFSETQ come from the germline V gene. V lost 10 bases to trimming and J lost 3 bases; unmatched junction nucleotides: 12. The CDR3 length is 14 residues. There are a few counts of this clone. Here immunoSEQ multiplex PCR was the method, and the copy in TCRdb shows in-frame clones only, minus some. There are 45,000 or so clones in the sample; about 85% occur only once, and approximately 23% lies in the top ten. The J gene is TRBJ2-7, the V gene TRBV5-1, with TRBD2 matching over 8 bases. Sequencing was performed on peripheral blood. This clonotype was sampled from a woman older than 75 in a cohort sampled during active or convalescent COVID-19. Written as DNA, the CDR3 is TGCGCCTTCAGAACTAGCGGTGTACACTACGAGCAGTACTTC. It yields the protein CAFRTSGVHYEQYF.